This T cell receptor beta chain was sequenced for a study of blood T cell repertoires in COVID-19. Study context: The study drew acute and convalescent COVID-19 samples from the United States, Italy and Spain. From T cells, B-cell-depleted T cells, or PBMCs came the material, which was cDNA or gDNA.

The V gene end was trimmed by 4 bases and the J gene end by 2 bases; junction bases not matched to a gene: 6. The CDR3 consists of 16 residues. Germline V CDR1 and CDR2: SGHTS, YDEGEE. Study processing details: Estimation of nucleated cell counts relied on the amplification of reference gene primers. Profiling relied on immunoSEQ multiplex PCR, and the TCRdb table lists in-frame clones only, not all of them. The D gene and trimming were derived from the DNA, and the V and J assignments and clone size from that table. The data contain 250,000 to 300,000 clones, about 87% of them seen just once; the ten biggest clones take up roughly 5%. Patients of the Seattle cohort, enrolled during active infection, were followed longitudinally.

The sequencing input was peripheral blood. The TCR was taken from a woman between 55 and 75 years old with COVID-19, enrolled during active disease. The chain employs TRBV5-8 and TRBJ2-1; 10 bases align to TRBD2. Here the CDR3 reads CASSRLAGVTYNEQFF. The CDR3 coding sequence is TGTGCCAGCAGCAGGCTAGCGGGAGTAACCTACAATGAGCAGTTCTTC.